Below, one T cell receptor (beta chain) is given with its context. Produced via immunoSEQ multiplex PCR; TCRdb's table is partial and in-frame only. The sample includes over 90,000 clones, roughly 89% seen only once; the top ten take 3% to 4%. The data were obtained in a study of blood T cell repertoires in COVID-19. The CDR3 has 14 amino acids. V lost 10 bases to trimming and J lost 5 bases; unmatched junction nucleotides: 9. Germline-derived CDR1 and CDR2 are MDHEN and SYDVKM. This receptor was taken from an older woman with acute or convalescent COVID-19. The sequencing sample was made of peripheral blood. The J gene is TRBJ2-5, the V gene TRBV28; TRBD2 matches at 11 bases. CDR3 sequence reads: CAIRIAGGLETQYF. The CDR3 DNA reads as TGTGCCATTCGGATAGCGGGAGGGCTGGAGACCCAGTACTTC. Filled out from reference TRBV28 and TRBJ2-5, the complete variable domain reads DVKVTQSSRYLVKRTGEKVFLECVQDMDHENMFWYRQDPGLGLRLIYFSYDVKMKEKGDIPEGYSVSREKKERFSLILESASTNQTSMYLCAIRIAGGLETQYFGPGTRLLVL.